What follows are 16 T cell receptor beta chains derived from one specimen sequenced in a study of cytomegalovirus exposure and HLA in healthy donors. A multiplex PCR was run with 60 Vbeta primers and 13 Jbeta primers. The repertoire was sequenced with immunoSEQ multiplex PCR; TCRdb's copy has only in-frame clones and lacks some. In the table there are about 160,000 clones, approximately 80% of which are singletons. Sequencing was performed on PBMCs. The receptors come from a man aged 40-49 years in good health and CMV-seronegative.

The chain carries TRBV5-6 and TRBJ2-1; D perhaps matches TRBD2 (5 bases). This CDR3 region has 13 residues. Trimming pared 2 bases from V and 10 bases from J, leaving 13 bases between. The germline CDR1 and CDR2 sequences are SGHDT and YYEEEE. The CDR3 spells CASSFFGVGEQFF. As DNA, the CDR3 is TGTGCCAGCAGCTTTTTCGGGGTAGGGGAGCAGTTCTTC.

The chain couples TRBV30 to TRBJ1-1, with D perhaps matching TRBD1 (5 bases). CDR1 and CDR2 from the germline V gene are GTSNPN and SVGIG (reference sequence). The CDR3 contains 13 residues. V dropped 1 base and J dropped 0 bases, with 6 bases sitting between them. The chain's CDR3 is CAWSETVNTEAFF. The CDR3 coding sequence is TGTGCCTGGAGTGAGACAGTGAACACTGAAGCTTTCTTT.

CDR3 nucleotide sequence: TGTGCCAGCAGCTTGCGTCGGGACAGTTCACCCCTCCACTTT. Its translation is CASSLRRDSSPLHF. The chain has TRBV5-6 and TRBJ1-6; TRBD1 matches 7 bases. Germline lookup yields CDR1 SGHDT and CDR2 YYEEEE. V was clipped by 1 base and J by 9 bases; unmatched bases: 4. There are 14 residues in the CDR3.

The chain has TRBV9 and TRBJ2-7; tentatively, D is TRBD2 (6 bases). V lost 0 bases and J lost 0, with 7 bases in between. Germline V gives CDR1 SGDLS, CDR2 YYNGEE. The CDR3 length is 14 residues. CDR3 amino acids: CASSVEEGSYEQYF. In nucleotides, the CDR3 is TGTGCCAGCAGCGTAGAGGAGGGCTCCTACGAGCAGTACTTC.

In this sample, this clone turned up a few times. The chain links TRBV5-5 to TRBJ1-5; 7 bases map to TRBD1. Germline CDR1 and CDR2: SGHKS and YYEKEE (reference sequence). This CDR3 contains 15 residues. V dropped 2 bases and J dropped 2; count of bases not matched to a gene: 4. DNA of the CDR3: TGTGCCAGCAGCTTTGGGACAGAAGGCAATCAGCCCCAGCATTTT. Translated: CASSFGTEGNQPQHF.

The CDR3, as DNA: TGTGCCAGCAGCCAAGTCAGCGCTTCCAACACTGAAGCTTTCTTT. Amino acids: CASSQVSASNTEAFF. The chain combines TRBV4-2 with TRBJ1-1; D unclear. CDR1 is LGHNA, CDR2 YNFKEQ, per germline. V was clipped by 1 base and J by 2 bases, with 11 bases between them. The CDR3 spans 15 residues.

The count of this clone is one. V usage is TRBV7-9 and J usage is TRBJ2-2; 8 bases fit TRBD1. This CDR3 is 16 amino acids long. Per the germline V gene, CDR1 is SEHNR and CDR2 is FQNEAQ (reference sequence). J gave up 7 bases and V 6 bases, and 13 bases lay outside the gene matches. Written as DNA, the CDR3 is TGTGCCAGCAGATTCCCCGGACAGGGTGGCGGCGGGGAGCTGTTTTTT. Protein sequence: CASRFPGQGGGGELFF.

The chain carries TRBV6-4 and TRBJ2-3; 9 positions match TRBD2. This CDR3 comprises 16 residues. V lost 0 bases, J lost 2 bases, and 3 bases stayed unmatched. Germline-derived CDR1 and CDR2 are MRHNA and SNTAGT. The CDR3 here is CASSDSSSGDTDTQYF. The CDR3 DNA reads as TGTGCCAGCAGTGACTCTTCTAGCGGGGACACAGATACGCAGTATTTT.

The chain is built from TRBV6-4 and TRBJ2-3, with D tentatively TRBD2 (5 bases). V gave up 4 bases and J gave up 5 bases, with 22 bases separating them. Germline CDR1 MRHNA, CDR2 SNTAGT. This CDR3 region has 17 residues. The CDR3 protein is CASSVEGRQPRRDTQYF. CDR3 DNA sequence: TGTGCCAGCAGTGTTGAGGGCAGACAACCGAGAAGAGATACGCAGTATTTT.

The V gene is TRBV30, the J gene TRBJ1-6, with a possible D match to TRBD1 (5 bases). Trimming left V 3 bases short and J 7 bases short, with 16 bases between. Germline-derived CDR1 and CDR2 are GTSNPN and SVGIG (reference sequence). This CDR3 contains 15 residues. DNA of the CDR3: TGTGCCTGGAGGGTTCGGGGCGCGGGGAATTCACCCCTCCACTTT. This gives the protein CAWRVRGAGNSPLHF. Full variable domain (remainder filled in from reference TRBV30 and TRBJ1-6): SQTIHQWPATLVQPVGSPLSLECTVEGTSNPNLYWYRQAAGRGLQLLFYSVGIGQISSEVPQNLSASRPQDRQFILSSKKLLLSDSGFYLCAWRVRGAGNSPLHFGNGTRLTVT.

The chain recombines TRBV7-2 with TRBJ1-5; a weak D match, TRBD1 (5 bases). CDR1 is SGHTA, CDR2 FQGNSA, per germline. The CDR3 has 16 residues. V was pared by 1 base and J by 3 bases, with 13 bases between. The CDR3 spells CASSLVAGRTNQPQHF. CDR3 coding DNA: TGTGCCAGCAGCTTAGTGGCAGGGCGAACCAATCAGCCCCAGCATTTT.

The chain employs TRBV6-5 and TRBJ2-1; D remains unclear. Deletions cut 2 bases from V and 9 bases from J, with 11 bases between. There are 13 residues in the CDR3. Germline lookup yields CDR1 MNHEY and CDR2 SVGAGI. The CDR3 loop reads CASSYELVGEQFF. The CDR3 region has the DNA TGTGCCAGCAGTTACGAGCTTGTTGGTGAGCAGTTCTTC.

The chain couples TRBV19 to TRBJ2-7; 8 nucleotides align to TRBD1. V gave up 5 bases and J gave up 2 bases; unmatched junction bases: 8. The germline gives CDR1 LNHDA, CDR2 SQIVND (reference sequence). There are 15 residues in the CDR3. The CDR3 nucleotides read TGTGCCAGTAGTTTTGGGCAGGGGGCCCCCTACGAGCAGTACTTC. Translation: CASSFGQGAPYEQYF.

J is TRBJ2-1 and V is TRBV2; D might be TRBD1 (7 bases). Germline V gene sequence: CDR1 SNHLY, CDR2 FYNNEI. The CDR3 consists of 14 residues. Deletions cut 4 bases from V and 5 bases from J, with 12 bases between. As DNA, the CDR3 is TGTGCCAGCAGTGGCAGGGGGGTCGACAATGAGCAGTTCTTC. It specifies CASSGRGVDNEQFF.

The chain links TRBV5-1 to TRBJ2-1; 10 bases are a match to TRBD2. Germline trimming cut 7 bases from V and 5 bases from J; bases unmatched to any gene: 6. CDR3 size: 14 residues. Germline V lookup: CDR1 SGHRS, CDR2 YFSETQ. This CDR3 reads CASGPAGGHNEQFF. The CDR3 region has the DNA TGCGCCAGCGGCCCAGCGGGGGGGCACAATGAGCAGTTCTTC.

This clone appeared once. In DNA, the CDR3 is TGTGCCAGCAGTTTAGAGACTGAGACCTACGAGCAGTACTTC. The encoded protein is CASSLETETYEQYF. J is TRBJ2-7 and V is TRBV27; D is unclear. The CDR3 covers 14 residues. The V gene's germline CDR1 is MNHEY and CDR2 SMNVEV (reference sequence). Trimming removed 2 bases from V and 2 bases from J, with 10 bases in between.